This entry concerns a single TCR beta chain. Its antigen is not identified. The J segment lost 5 bases and the V segment lost 9 bases, leaving 5 bases of the junction unmatched. The CDR3 has 12 amino acids. The V gene's germline CDR1 is SNHLY and CDR2 FYNNEI. The PCR had 60 Vbeta and 13 Jbeta primers. Here immunoSEQ multiplex PCR was the method, and the copy in TCRdb shows in-frame clones only, minus some. Of tens of thousands of clones in the sample, about 83% were seen once. This sample was included in a study of cytomegalovirus exposure and HLA in healthy donors. General study points: Later analysis identified several of the most significant clusters that appeared linked to common viral pathogens.

The receptor was derived from a man aged 25 to 40 in good health and CMV-seronegative. The rearrangement links TRBV2 to TRBJ2-5, with 8 bases that match TRBD2. The sequencing input was PBMCs. CDR3 in amino acids: CASRGGGETQYF. In DNA, the CDR3 is TGTGCCAGTCGGGGGGGCGGGGAGACCCAGTACTTC.